Shown below are 27 T cell receptor beta chains from a single sample sequenced in a study of T cell repertoires in cytomegalovirus infection. TCRdb recomputed calls from the reads with MiXCR, one row per CDR3 protein. Here the sample spans 300,000 to 400,000 distinct CDR3 sequences, around 25% being singletons. No antigens are known for them. The material was cultured PBMCs, obtained from culture after CMV antigen stimulation. The receptors derive from a human donor in good health (CMV status not recorded). Some clones in this sample may be carry-over from other donors' samples.

J is TRBJ1-1 and V is TRBV18; 10 nucleotides align to TRBD1. With V trimmed by 0 bases and J by 2 bases, 3 bases remained unmatched. This CDR3 comprises 16 residues. Germline CDR1 is KGHSH and CDR2 is LQKENI. The DNA for the CDR3 is TGTGCCAGCTCACCACCGGGACAGGGGCGAAACACTGAAGCTTTCTTT. Translated: CASSPPGQGRNTEAFF.

V gene TRBV2 combines with J gene TRBJ2-1; possible D gene TRBD1, 6 bases. The CDR3 runs to 19 residues. Germline V CDR1 and CDR2: SNHLY, FYNNEI. Trimming removed 7 bases from V and 4 bases from J, with 29 bases in between. This chain's CDR3 is CASIKTGTRRKGGYNEQFF. The CDR3 DNA is TGTGCCAGCATAAAGACGGGTACCAGACGAAAAGGGGGATACAATGAGCAGTTCTTC.

This chain uses TRBV27 with TRBJ1-6; 9 positions agree with TRBD1. CDR3 length: 16 amino acids. Germline values: CDR1 MNHEY, CDR2 SMNVEV (reference sequence). The ends lost 5 bases at V and 9 bases at J; junction bases unmatched: 11. As DNA, the CDR3 is TGTGCCAGCAGTCTACAGGGGGCCAGTCAGACTTCACCCCTCCACTTT. Translated: CASSLQGASQTSPLHF.

This clonotype has a handful of counts. The chain couples TRBV6-2 or TRBV6-3 to TRBJ2-2; possible D gene TRBD2, 6 bases. Trimming pared 5 bases from V and 4 bases from J, leaving 20 bases between. This CDR3 is 17 amino acids long. Germline-derived CDR1 and CDR2 are MNHEY and SVGEGT. The CDR3 DNA reads as TGTGCCAGCAGTCGCCCTCAACGGGAGCGCAGCACCGGGGAGCTGTTTTTT. This codes for CASSRPQRERSTGELFF.

The rearrangement joins TRBV29-1 to TRBJ1-2; the match to TRBD1 covers 8 bases. The CDR3 is made up of 12 amino acids. Germline-derived CDR1 and CDR2 are SQVTM and ANQGSEA. The V gene end was trimmed by 4 bases and the J gene end by 2 bases; junction bases not matched to a gene: 0. CDR3 DNA sequence: TGCAGCGTTGCAGGGGGCAACTATGGCTACACCTTC. Translation gives CSVAGGNYGYTF.

The chain combines TRBV7-9 with TRBJ2-1; D is unclear. Trimming shortened V by 5 bases and J by 6 bases, and 17 bases separated the two germline ends. CDR1 is SEHNR and CDR2 is FQNEAQ in the germline V gene (reference sequence). The CDR3 extends over 15 amino acids. CDR3 in amino acids: CASSPPPRLGNEQFF. The CDR3 DNA follows: TGTGCCAGCAGCCCTCCACCCCGACTGGGCAATGAGCAGTTCTTC.

The rearrangement uses TRBV6-5 and TRBJ2-6; D might be TRBD2 (6 bases). The ends were cut back, 7 bases at V and 4 bases at J, with 11 bases in the middle. The germline V gene encodes CDR1 MNHEY and CDR2 SVGAGI. CDR3 length: 14 amino acids. This CDR3 is CASIDRGGANVLTF. The CDR3 nucleotides are TGTGCCAGCATCGACCGGGGGGGGGCCAACGTCCTGACTTTC.

The chain combines TRBV28 with TRBJ1-2; D is ambiguous. CDR3 size: 13 residues. V was shortened by 2 bases and J by 7 bases, with 11 bases between the two germline ends. CDR1 is MDHEN and CDR2 is SYDVKM in the germline V gene. For the CDR3, the DNA is TGTGCCAGCAGTTTAGAGGGAATAAGTGGCTACACCTTC. This codes for CASSLEGISGYTF.

This chain links TRBV7-2 with TRBJ1-2, with 7 positions matching TRBD1. The CDR3 runs 17 residues. V was pared by 5 bases and J by 0 bases, with 12 bases of the junction left unmatched. Germline V gives CDR1 SGHTA, CDR2 FQGNSA. The CDR3 spells CASSDLYRGSTNYGYTF. For the CDR3, the DNA is TGTGCCAGCAGCGATCTATACAGGGGATCTACTAACTATGGCTACACCTTC.

This clonotype was seen ten or more times. The chain joins TRBV7-8 to TRBJ2-7; D gene uncertain. V was pared by 5 bases and J by 0 bases, with 14 bases between. This CDR3 has 15 residues. Germline assignment: CDR1 SGHVS and CDR2 FQNEAQ. The CDR3, as DNA: TGTGCCAGCAGCCTGGGTGTGGGTTTCTCCTACGAGCAGTACTTC. Its translation: CASSLGVGFSYEQYF.

In this sample, this clonotype turned up many times. V and J are TRBV10-3 and TRBJ2-3; no definite D call. The CDR3 runs 16 residues. V was pared by 1 base and J by 0 bases, with 11 bases between. Germline V gene sequence: CDR1 ENHRY, CDR2 SYGVKD. The CDR3 region has the DNA TGTGCCATCAGTGAGTGGTCGGGCACTAGCACAGATACGCAGTATTTT. Translated: CAISEWSGTSTDTQYF.

This clonotype was observed at least ten times. This chain links TRBV11-2 with TRBJ1-5; 9 bases match TRBD1. With V trimmed by 5 bases and J by 6 bases, 8 bases remained unmatched. Germline values: CDR1 SGHAT, CDR2 FQNNGV. The CDR3 spans 15 residues. CDR3 in DNA: TGTGCCAGCAGCATAACCGGGACAGGGCCTCAGCCCCAGCATTTT. Translated, it gives CASSITGTGPQPQHF.

Only a few counts were recorded for this clonotype. V usage is TRBV5-6 and J usage is TRBJ1-2; unclear D gene. This CDR3 is 12 amino acids long. V was shortened by 2 bases and J by 6 bases, with 8 bases between the two germline ends. Germline-derived CDR1 and CDR2 are SGHDT and YYEEEE. CDR3 DNA sequence: TGTGCCAGCAGCTTATCTGGGAATGGCTACACCTTC. Residues: CASSLSGNGYTF.

The chain links TRBV6-8 to TRBJ2-3; D might be TRBD1 (6 bases). CDR1 and CDR2 (germline): MNHGY, SAAAGT. The V end was cut by 3 bases, the J end by 1 base, with 11 bases between. CDR3 size: 15 residues. The CDR3 sequence: CASSYDEGGTDTQYF. The CDR3 DNA follows: TGTGCCAGCAGTTATGATGAGGGGGGCACAGATACGCAGTATTTT.

This clonotype was seen only a few times. The chain carries TRBV7-9 and TRBJ2-2; D is perhaps TRBD1 (6 bases). V was trimmed by 7 bases and J by 2 bases, leaving 14 bases between them. Looked up from germline, CDR1 is SEHNR and CDR2 is FQNEAQ (reference sequence). The CDR3 consists of 15 residues. The DNA of the CDR3 is TGTGCCAGCACCCAACGACAGGCAAACACCGGGGAGCTGTTTTTT. Its translation is CASTQRQANTGELFF.

This clonotype was detected a few times. This chain links TRBV19 with TRBJ2-1; D not resolved. V gave up 1 base and J gave up 4 bases, with 11 bases separating them. Germline V gene sequence: CDR1 LNHDA, CDR2 SQIVND (reference sequence). This CDR3 spans 15 amino acids. This CDR3 is CASSIVSVQYNEQFF. Written as DNA, the CDR3 is TGTGCCAGTAGTATAGTAAGCGTGCAATACAATGAGCAGTTCTTC.

The chain has TRBV6-2 or TRBV6-3 and TRBJ2-7; no firm D call. The CDR3 has 12 residues. Trimming took 3 bases from V and 0 from J, leaving 3 bases between them. Germline V gene data show CDR1 as MNHEY and CDR2 as SVGEGT. CDR3 bases: TGTGCCAGCAGTTATGCCTCCTACGAGCAGTACGTC. Its protein is CASSYASYEQYV.

The sample holds many counts of this clonotype. CDR3 bases: TGTGCCAGCAGCTTAGACACCTCCTACGAGCAGTACTTC. It encodes CASSLDTSYEQYF. The rearrangement links TRBV7-8 to TRBJ2-7; D ambiguous. V lost 1 base and J lost 0, with 4 bases in between. CDR1 SGHVS and CDR2 FQNEAQ come from the germline V gene. This CDR3 has 13 residues.

This clonotype was counted a few times. The CDR3: CASSIDPRGDTQYF. The DNA for the CDR3 is TGTGCCAGTAGTATAGATCCCCGTGGGGATACGCAGTATTTT. This chain uses TRBV19 with TRBJ2-3; D is uncertain. The germline V gene encodes CDR1 LNHDA and CDR2 SQIVND (reference sequence). Trimming left V 0 bases short and J 6 bases short, with 10 bases between. CDR3 size: 14 residues.

This clonotype was counted between two and nine times. The chain joins TRBV20-1 to TRBJ2-2; maybe TRBD2 (5 bases). Trimming pared 1 base from V and 6 bases from J, leaving 15 bases between. Per germline, CDR1 DFQATT and CDR2 SNEGSKA (reference sequence). This CDR3 contains 15 residues. For the CDR3, the DNA is TGCAGTGCTAGAGTACTGGGAGAAGGCTCCGGGGAGCTGTTTTTT. This codes for CSARVLGEGSGELFF.

This clonotype was observed many times. This rearrangement joins TRBV12-3 or TRBV12-4 to TRBJ1-1; D is unclear. Trimming pared 5 bases from V and 7 bases from J, leaving 17 bases between. The CDR3 extends over 14 amino acids. CDR3 region: CASSILREPIEAFF. Here the CDR3 DNA reads TGTGCCAGCAGTATCCTCCGGGAACCTATTGAAGCTTTCTTT.

This clonotype was counted ten times or more. V and J are TRBV7-6 and TRBJ2-5; TRBD2 might be the D (5 bases). The CDR3 runs 15 residues. The V end lost 5 bases, the J end lost 5 bases, and 18 bases lay between the germline ends. Per germline, CDR1 SGHVS and CDR2 FNYEAQ. CDR3 loop: CASSPDFSVRETQYF. The DNA for the CDR3 is TGTGCCAGCAGCCCGGATTTTAGCGTAAGGGAGACCCAGTACTTC. Together with reference TRBV7-6 and TRBJ2-5, the CDR3 gives the full variable domain: GAGVSQSPRYKVTKRGQDVALRCDPISGHVSLYWYRQALGQGPEFLTYFNYEAQQDKSGLPNDRFSAERPEGSISTLTIQRTEQRDSAMYRCASSPDFSVRETQYFGPGTRLLVL.

The chain is built from TRBV7-2 and TRBJ1-1, with TRBD1 matching 7 bases. Per germline, CDR1 SGHTA and CDR2 FQGNSA. CDR3 size: 15 residues. The V and J ends lost 1 base and 5 bases, in that order; junction bases with no gene match: 7. CDR3 sequence: CASSLGGQLGTEAFF. CDR3 bases: TGTGCCAGCAGCTTAGGGGGACAGTTGGGTACTGAAGCTTTCTTT.

The rearrangement joins TRBV12-3 or TRBV12-4 to TRBJ1-5; 9 nucleotides agree with TRBD1. The CDR3 is 14 amino acids. The V segment lost 5 bases and the J segment 8 bases; nucleotides outside the gene matches: 7. As DNA, the CDR3 is TGTGCCAGCAGTGCCCGGGACAGGGAAGAGCCCCAGCATTTT. Its translation is CASSARDREEPQHF.

The chain combines TRBV28 with TRBJ2-7; tentatively, D is TRBD1 (5 bases). Trimming left V 8 bases short and J 0 bases short, with 17 bases between. CDR1 MDHEN and CDR2 SYDVKM come from the germline V gene. This CDR3 region has 15 residues. The CDR3 nucleotides are TGTGCCAGCGGCCAAGACAGACCTTACTCCTACGAGCAGTACTTC. It yields the protein CASGQDRPYSYEQYF.

J is TRBJ1-1 and V is TRBV6-2 or TRBV6-3; no firm D call. V shed 1 base and J shed 1 base, with 7 bases lying between them. CDR1 MNHEY and CDR2 SVGEGT come from the germline V gene. The CDR3 is made up of 14 amino acids. The CDR3 DNA sequence: TGTGCCAGCAGTTACTTGGCAGCGAACACTGAAGCTTTCTTT. Translation: CASSYLAANTEAFF.

This clonotype showed up many times. This chain links TRBV7-9 with TRBJ1-5; no clear D gene. The CDR3 loop spans 12 amino acids. The V end was cut by 5 bases, the J end by 4 bases, with 6 bases between. Looked up from germline, CDR1 is SEHNR and CDR2 is FQNEAQ (reference sequence). CDR3 residues: CASSLGNQPQHF. DNA for the CDR3: TGTGCCAGCAGCCTGGGGAATCAGCCCCAGCATTTT.